One and the same sample provided the 25 T cell receptor beta chains below, sequenced in a study of T cell clonotyping in hematopoietic cell transplantation. Here immunoSEQ multiplex PCR was the method, and the copy in TCRdb shows in-frame clones only, minus some. Of some 1,200 clones in the sample, around 49% were seen once. Sequencing was performed on PBMCs, taken 180 days after allogeneic stem cell transplant. The source of these receptors is a male patient aged 50 to 60 who had an allogeneic stem cell transplant from an unrelated donor, so T cells may come from the graft donor. Some clones in this sample may be carry-over from other donors' samples.

The rearrangement links TRBV2 to TRBJ1-1; D is unresolved. V was cut by 7 bases and J by 7 bases, with 10 bases left in between. The CDR3 loop spans 11 amino acids. Germline CDR1 SNHLY, CDR2 FYNNEI. CDR3 in DNA: TGTGCCAGCAACTGGGAAGGTGAAGCTTTCTTT. It encodes CASNWEGEAFF.

This sequence joins TRBV19 and TRBJ2-1; D call uncertain. The CDR3 spans 14 residues. From germline, CDR1 is LNHDA and CDR2 SQIVND (reference sequence). The V and J ends lost 3 bases and 1 base respectively, with 7 bases between them. CDR3: CASSISGSYNEQFF. CDR3 coding DNA: TGTGCCAGTAGTATTAGTGGGTCCTACAATGAGCAGTTCTTC.

The CDR3 loop is CAWTSGITDTQYF. As DNA, the CDR3 is TGTGCCTGGACTAGCGGGATCACAGATACGCAGTATTTT. The V call is TRBV30, the J call TRBJ2-3, with 9 bases identical to TRBD2. Germline V lookup: CDR1 GTSNPN, CDR2 SVGIG (reference sequence). This CDR3 is built from 13 residues. V lost 4 bases, J lost 2 bases, and 1 base stayed unmatched.

This clone was detected only a few times. V and J are TRBV5-8 and TRBJ2-4; TRBD2 agrees at 12 bases. The ends lost 5 bases at V and 1 base at J; junction bases unmatched: 10. This CDR3 comprises 18 residues. Per the germline V gene, CDR1 is SGHTS and CDR2 is YDEGEE. Here the CDR3 DNA reads TGTGCCAGCAGGAGGACTAGCGGGACCTCCCTGGCCAAAAACATTCAGTACTTC. It yields the protein CASRRTSGTSLAKNIQYF.

V and J are TRBV30 and TRBJ1-6, with 7 bases identical to TRBD1. The trim removed 2 bases at V and 0 bases at J, leaving 19 bases unmatched. Germline CDR1 GTSNPN, CDR2 SVGIG (reference sequence). This CDR3 region has 21 residues. The CDR3 DNA is TGTGCCTGGAGTATTCGAACCCTGAGGACAGGTGGAAGCTCCTATAATTCACCCCTCCACTTT. It yields the protein CAWSIRTLRTGGSSYNSPLHF. Combining the CDR3 with reference TRBV30 and TRBJ1-6 gives the whole variable domain SQTIHQWPATLVQPVGSPLSLECTVEGTSNPNLYWYRQAAGRGLQLLFYSVGIGQISSEVPQNLSASRPQDRQFILSSKKLLLSDSGFYLCAWSIRTLRTGGSSYNSPLHFGNGTRLTVT.

V and J are TRBV29-1 and TRBJ1-2; D remains unclear. V lost 1 base to trimming and J lost 3 bases, with 3 bases between them. The CDR3 runs to 11 residues. The germline gives CDR1 SQVTM, CDR2 ANQGSEA. The DNA for the CDR3 is TGCAGCGTTGAAGGCGACTATGGCTACACCTTC. Its protein is CSVEGDYGYTF.

V gene TRBV9 combines with J gene TRBJ2-3; 7 bases fit TRBD2. The germline CDR1 and CDR2 sequences are SGDLS and YYNGEE. The CDR3 is 14 amino acids. Trimming removed 4 bases from V and 8 bases from J; junction bases left unmatched: 10. For the CDR3, the DNA is TGTGCCAGCAGCTCCTTGACTAGCAGAGGTACGCAGTATTTT. Amino acids: CASSSLTSRGTQYF.

This clone was counted between two and nine times. The chain uses TRBV2 and TRBJ1-2, with D perhaps TRBD1 (6 bases). The CDR3 runs 13 residues. Germline V gives CDR1 SNHLY, CDR2 FYNNEI. Trimming removed 11 bases at V and 4 bases at J, with 17 bases between. The CDR3 is CASRGGKLYGYTF. The CDR3 DNA reads as TGTGCCTCTAGGGGGGGTAAACTCTATGGCTACACCTTC. Full variable domain (outside the CDR3, taken from reference TRBV2 and TRBJ1-2): EPEVTQTPSHQVTQMGQEVILRCVPISNHLYFYWYRQILGQKVEFLVSFYNNEISEKSEIFDDQFSVERPDGSNFTLKIRSTKLEDSAMYFCASRGGKLYGYTFGSGTRLTVV.

V is TRBV5-1 and J is TRBJ2-7, with D perhaps given as TRBD1 or TRBD2 (5 bases each). CDR1 and CDR2 from the germline V gene are SGHRS and YFSETQ. V lost 3 bases and J 5 bases, leaving 12 bases between the germline ends. The CDR3 sequence is 13 residues long. CDR3 amino acids: CASSWDRTDEQYF. For the CDR3, the DNA is TGCGCCAGCAGCTGGGACCGAACCGACGAGCAGTACTTC.

V is TRBV30 and J is TRBJ2-1; tentative D call: TRBD2 (5 bases). V was shortened by 5 bases and J by 0 bases, with 11 bases between the two germline ends. CDR3 length: 14 residues. Per germline, CDR1 GTSNPN and CDR2 SVGIG (reference sequence). The CDR3 loop reads CAWDIGSSYNEQFF. The CDR3 DNA reads TGTGCCTGGGATATAGGGAGCTCCTACAATGAGCAGTTCTTC.

This clone was seen only a few times. The rearrangement links TRBV6-1 to TRBJ2-7; D tentatively fits TRBD1 or TRBD2 (5 bases each). V lost 7 bases, J lost 1 base, and 14 bases lay in between. Germline V gene sequence: CDR1 MNHNS, CDR2 SASEGT. This CDR3 is 14 amino acids long. The CDR3 here is CASIGDGGSYEQYF. The CDR3 DNA reads as TGTGCCAGCATAGGGGACGGTGGATCCTACGAGCAGTACTTC.

This chain joins TRBV13 and TRBJ2-5, with 10 bases that match TRBD1. From germline, CDR1 is PRHDT and CDR2 FYEKMQ (reference sequence). The V and J ends lost 4 bases and 4 bases, in that order; junction bases with no gene match: 6. The CDR3 extends over 15 amino acids. The CDR3: CASSSGDRGLETQYF. In DNA form, the CDR3 reads TGTGCCAGCAGCTCCGGGGACAGGGGTTTAGAGACCCAGTACTTC.

Notes on this clone: This sample also contains other DNA sequences that code for the same CDR3. This sequence joins TRBV6-5 and TRBJ1-2; D call uncertain. Germline CDR1 is MNHEY and CDR2 is SVGAGI. The CDR3 totals 11 residues. V dropped 5 bases and J dropped 5 bases, with 6 bases sitting between them. In nucleotides, the CDR3 is TGTGCCAGCAGTGGAGGTTATGGCTACACCTTC. This codes for CASSGGYGYTF.

The V and J genes are TRBV29-1 and TRBJ1-2; TRBD1 is a possible D gene (5 bases). The V end was cut by 5 bases, the J end by 4 bases, with 11 bases between. The CDR3 covers 12 residues. Germline-derived CDR1 and CDR2 are SQVTM and ANQGSEA. The CDR3 loop is CSVSRGIYGYTF. CDR3 coding DNA: TGCAGCGTTTCACGGGGGATCTATGGCTACACCTTC.

This clone is categorized as hyperexpanded (1% or more). The gene calls are TRBV13 and TRBJ1-1; no clear D. V lost 2 bases, J lost 1 base, and 14 bases lay in between. Germline V gene sequence: CDR1 PRHDT, CDR2 FYEKMQ (reference sequence). The CDR3 is 16 amino acids. This chain's CDR3 is CASSLRSNKQNTEAFF. The CDR3 bases are TGTGCCAGCAGCTTACGCTCCAACAAACAGAACACTGAAGCTTTCTTT.

The DNA of the CDR3 is TGTGCCAGCAGCTTAAACCCTAGCTCGAGCTCCTACAATGAGCAGTTCTTC. Translation: CASSLNPSSSSYNEQFF. V gene TRBV7-3 combines with J gene TRBJ2-1; the D gene is possibly TRBD2 (5 bases). Germline V gives CDR1 SGHTA, CDR2 FQGTGA. This CDR3 spans 17 amino acids. The ends were cut back, 1 base at V and 0 bases at J, with 13 bases in the middle.

The V call is TRBV30, the J call TRBJ1-2; no definite D call. There are 14 residues in the CDR3. Trimming removed 3 bases at V and 3 bases at J, with 14 bases between. Germline assignment: CDR1 GTSNPN and CDR2 SVGIG (reference sequence). For the CDR3, the DNA is TGTGCCTGGAGCCCCGGGGTTAGGGACTATGGCTACACCTTC. It yields the protein CAWSPGVRDYGYTF.

This clone was recorded a few times. CDR3 sequence: CASSRQSSYEQYF. The CDR3 DNA sequence: TGTGCCAGCAGTCGACAGAGCTCCTACGAGCAGTACTTC. The chain couples TRBV2 to TRBJ2-7; D possibly corresponds to TRBD1 (5 bases). The CDR3 extends over 13 amino acids. V lost 5 bases, J lost 0 bases, and 8 bases lay in between. Germline-derived CDR1 and CDR2 are SNHLY and FYNNEI.

The rearrangement uses TRBV2 and TRBJ1-5; D might be TRBD1 (5 bases). The CDR3 has 13 amino acids. CDR1 SNHLY and CDR2 FYNNEI come from the germline V gene. V gave up 4 bases and J gave up 3 bases, with 7 bases separating them. The CDR3 sequence is CASSVDNNQPQHF. DNA for the CDR3: TGTGCCAGCAGTGTGGACAACAATCAGCCCCAGCATTTT.

A single count supports this clone. The chain has TRBV2 and TRBJ1-2, with D possibly being TRBD1 (6 bases). Between the trimmed V and J ends, which lost 7 bases and 4 bases, there was a span of 16 bases. Germline V gene lookup returns CDR1 SNHLY and CDR2 FYNNEI. This CDR3 is built from 14 residues. Here the CDR3 reads CASNIQGTTYGYTF. As DNA, the CDR3 is TGTGCCAGCAATATTCAGGGGACAACCTATGGCTACACCTTC.

The chain joins TRBV30 to TRBJ2-7; D unclear. Per germline, CDR1 GTSNPN and CDR2 SVGIG (reference sequence). V lost 4 bases to trimming and J lost 0 bases, with 7 bases between them. CDR3 length: 12 residues. CDR3 amino acids: CAWKAASYEQYF. In nucleotides, the CDR3 is TGTGCCTGGAAGGCGGCCTCCTACGAGCAGTACTTC.

The chain has TRBV30 and TRBJ2-7; 10 nucleotides match TRBD1. CDR1 is GTSNPN, CDR2 SVGIG, per germline (reference sequence). The CDR3 has 15 amino acids. With V trimmed by 2 bases and J by 3 bases, 7 bases remained unmatched. In DNA, the CDR3 is TGTGCCTGGAGTCCGGGACAGGGGATCATCTACGAGCAGTACTTC. Protein sequence: CAWSPGQGIIYEQYF. Variable domain in full (rest from reference TRBV30 and TRBJ2-7): SQTIHQWPATLVQPVGSPLSLECTVEGTSNPNLYWYRQAAGRGLQLLFYSVGIGQISSEVPQNLSASRPQDRQFILSSKKLLLSDSGFYLCAWSPGQGIIYEQYFGPGTRLTVT.

The chain has TRBV20-1 and TRBJ2-7, with 8 bases matching TRBD1. The CDR3 is made up of 10 amino acids. Germline V gene lookup returns CDR1 DFQATT and CDR2 SNEGSKA (reference sequence). In DNA form, the CDR3 reads TGCAGCGCAGGGGGCGCGGGGCAGTACTTC. This encodes CSAGGAGQYF.

The rearrangement joins TRBV6-5 to TRBJ1-5; perhaps TRBD1 as D (5 bases). Trimming removed 6 bases at V and 2 bases at J, with 14 bases between. The CDR3 consists of 15 residues. Germline V lookup: CDR1 MNHEY, CDR2 SVGAGI. The CDR3 nucleotides are TGTGCCAGCAGGGACCAGGGAGACGGCAATCAGCCCCAGCATTTT. Translation gives CASRDQGDGNQPQHF.

CDR3 sequence (DNA): TGCAGCGTTTCTCTAGGTGACTATGGCTACACCTTC. This translates into CSVSLGDYGYTF. The chain uses TRBV29-1 and TRBJ1-2; no firm D call. CDR1 is SQVTM, CDR2 ANQGSEA, per germline. Trimming stripped 5 bases from V and 3 bases from J, with 10 bases between. The CDR3 consists of 12 residues.